This T cell receptor (beta chain) originates from a study of OX40 agonist ivuxolimab in advanced cancers. As for the study more broadly: Ivuxolimab, which targeted the costimulatory receptor OX40 (CD134), was an agonistic, fully human IgG2 monoclonal antibody. Intravenous ivuxolimab was administered to patients every 2 weeks at six dose levels: 0.01, 0.1, 0.3, 1.5, 3 and 10 mg/kg. Partial responses occurred in three dose-escalation patients: two with cutaneous melanoma and one with hepatocellular carcinoma. Of the approximately 50 patients in dose escalation, about 20 had hepatocellular carcinoma, roughly 15 had melanoma, 9 had renal cell carcinoma and 9 had head and neck cancer. The point of sequencing TCRbeta in the periphery was to test whether ivuxolimab changed TCR sequence diversity and drove clonal T-cell expansion. Patients were allowed to have had prior anti-PD-1, anti-PD-L1 or anti-CTLA-4 therapy, and around 43% of the dose-escalation patients had been treated with checkpoint inhibitors. The paper describes the monotherapy dose-escalation part (N of about 47 patients) of the phase I trial of ivuxolimab. In the dose-escalation cohort, around four fifths of patients were male, and the mean age was approximately 60 years, with a range of 23 to 79.

To sequence the TCRbeta CDR3 region, genomic DNA was isolated from the sorted cells. TCRbeta CDR3 regions were sequenced using the immunoSEQ Assay. The immuneACCESS repertoire file appears here via TCRdb, limited to in-frame rearrangements. These files lack a portion of the clones; in checked studies, under half of the deficit traces to unresolved V genes, and the cause of the others is not known. Recorded for this sample are around 16,000 clones; 80% to 95% of them occurred a single time. The top ten clones comprise approximately 30% of the sample. The trial excluded patients who had a history of autoimmune disease or were on systemic immunosuppression. In every dose cohort, peripheral blood was drawn for TCR sequencing at baseline, cycle 4 day 1, and cycle 7 day 1. The samples were taken from a phase I, first-in-human, multicenter, open-label dose-escalation trial of ivuxolimab. Adults with locally advanced or metastatic melanoma, renal cell carcinoma, hepatocellular carcinoma or head and neck squamous cell carcinoma were enrolled in the trial. Before TCR sequencing, CD4+ T cells and CD8+ T cells were sorted from peripheral blood as separate populations.

Summary of the overall study and its limitations: After ivuxolimab, expanded clones were on average more numerous among CD8+ T cells than among CD4+ T cells. At doses of 0.1 to 3.0 mg/kg, clonal expansion of both CD4+ and CD8+ T cells in blood was seen between baseline and week 6. Low levels of normalized T-cell clonal expansion were also seen in some nonresponding patients. The antigen specificity of the peripheral T cells that underwent clonal expansion was not determined. In the 0.1-3.0 mg/kg groups, partial responders were among the patients with the lowest normalized peripheral clonal expansion, particularly in CD8+ T cells.

Details on this clone: Its cognate antigen has yet to be identified. The record has no base qualities; no much larger clone is one base away.

Per the germline V gene, SQVTM is the CDR1 and ANQGSEA is the CDR2. The CDR3 starts with the cysteine, ends with the phenylalanine, and has 16 residues. The entry retains the CDR3 DNA only, 48 bases that are in frame from base 1. Relative to germline, V is missing 0 bases and J is missing 0 bases, with 6 bases of the junction outside any gene match. Material: CD4+ or CD8+ T cells sorted from blood, obtained in a trial of the OX40 agonist ivuxolimab. Recombination joined TRBV29-1 with TRBJ2-3, with 7 bases aligning to TRBD2. This TCR derives from an adult with an advanced solid tumor such as melanoma, head and neck, liver or kidney cancer. The CDR3 reads CSVEDYGSGSTDTQYF. Read as DNA, the sequence is TGCAGCGTTGAAGATTATGGTAGCGGGAGCACAGATACGCAGTATTTT.